One and the same sample provided the 10 T cell receptor beta chains below, sequenced in a study of blood T cell repertoires in COVID-19. Assay used: immunoSEQ multiplex PCR; TCRdb lists only in-frame clones, some missing. The repertoire holds some 64,000 clones, with around nine tenths as singletons. Sequencing was done on a sample of peripheral blood. The receptor source for this set is a man aged 65 to 79 with acute or convalescent COVID-19.

This clone was counted a single time. The chain is built from TRBV30 and TRBJ2-1; 11 positions match TRBD2. Germline lookup yields CDR1 GTSNPN and CDR2 SVGIG (reference sequence). V shed 2 bases, J shed 3 bases, and the junction held 6 bases outside the gene matches. CDR3 length: 16 amino acids. The chain's CDR3 is CAWSPPGLAVYNEQFF. Written as DNA, the CDR3 is TGTGCCTGGAGTCCTCCGGGACTAGCGGTCTACAATGAGCAGTTCTTC. Drawing the rest from reference TRBV30 and TRBJ2-1, the complete variable domain is SQTIHQWPATLVQPVGSPLSLECTVEGTSNPNLYWYRQAAGRGLQLLFYSVGIGQISSEVPQNLSASRPQDRQFILSSKKLLLSDSGFYLCAWSPPGLAVYNEQFFGPGTRLTVL.

This clone was seen once. The chain is built from TRBV7-3 and TRBJ2-3; D possibly corresponds to TRBD1 (6 bases). Per the germline V gene, CDR1 is SGHTA and CDR2 is FQGTGA. The CDR3 loop spans 15 amino acids. Between the trimmed V and J ends, which lost 0 bases and 5 bases, there was a span of 12 bases. For the CDR3, the DNA is TGTGCCAGCAGCTTAACCAGGGGCGCGGGAGATACGCAGTATTTT. This translates into CASSLTRGAGDTQYF.

The chain is built from TRBV5-1 and TRBJ2-1; D remains ambiguous. Germline lookup yields CDR1 SGHRS and CDR2 YFSETQ. The ends were cut back, 2 bases at V and 4 bases at J, with 10 bases in the middle. The CDR3 is made up of 14 amino acids. CDR3 protein: CASSLDLDYNEQFF. The CDR3, as DNA: TGCGCCAGCAGCTTAGACCTAGATTACAATGAGCAGTTCTTC.

The rearrangement joins TRBV6-5 to TRBJ2-7; D is perhaps TRBD1 (5 bases). CDR3 size: 12 residues. V was pared by 10 bases and J by 1 base, with 11 bases between. Per the germline V gene, CDR1 is MNHEY and CDR2 is SVGAGI. This CDR3 reads CAIQTDSYEQYF. CDR3 DNA: TGTGCCATCCAGACAGATTCCTACGAGCAGTACTTC.

This sequence joins TRBV7-9 and TRBJ2-1, with D unclear. CDR3 size: 14 residues. In germline, CDR1 is SEHNR, CDR2 FQNEAQ (reference sequence). V lost 1 base, J lost 6 bases, and 10 bases lay in between. The CDR3 loop is CASSLDPFFNEQFF. As DNA, the CDR3 is TGTGCCAGCAGCTTAGATCCCTTCTTCAATGAGCAGTTCTTC.

The CDR3 DNA is TGCGCCAGCAGCCACGTCTCGGGCAGGGGCGCAAGAGGAGGCACTGAAGCTTTCTTT. It codes for CASSHVSGRGARGGTEAFF. V is TRBV4-1 and J is TRBJ1-1, with a weak D call TRBD1 (6 bases). This CDR3 has 19 amino acids. CDR1 is MGHRA and CDR2 is YSYEKL in the germline V gene. V lost 3 bases and J lost 4, with 27 bases in between.

J is TRBJ1-4 and V is TRBV5-1; 11 bases line up with TRBD1. The V segment lost 2 bases and the J segment 7 bases; nucleotides outside the gene matches: 4. The germline gives CDR1 SGHRS, CDR2 YFSETQ. The CDR3 has 15 amino acids. Here the CDR3 DNA reads TGCGCCAGCAGCTTCCGGGACAGGGGGAGTGAAAAACTGTTTTTT. Protein sequence: CASSFRDRGSEKLFF.

The chain recombines TRBV5-4 with TRBJ2-7, with D perhaps matching TRBD1 (8 bases). This CDR3 comprises 14 residues. V lost 5 bases, J lost 3 bases, and 15 bases lay in between. Germline V lookup: CDR1 SGHNT, CDR2 YYREEE (reference sequence). The CDR3 coding sequence is TGTGCCAGCAGGTTACAGGGGGGGAGCTACGAGCAGTACTTC. Translation: CASRLQGGSYEQYF.

The rearrangement links TRBV19 to TRBJ2-1; 8 bases are a match to TRBD1. CDR3 length: 14 residues. Germline V lookup: CDR1 LNHDA, CDR2 SQIVND (reference sequence). The ends lost 8 bases at V and 6 bases at J; junction bases unmatched: 9. The CDR3 DNA is TGTGCCAGTCGGACAGGGCGATTTGGCAATGAGCAGTTCTTC. Translated, it gives CASRTGRFGNEQFF.

The chain carries TRBV5-6 and TRBJ2-7; the match to TRBD2 covers 8 bases. This CDR3 spans 17 amino acids. V lost 0 bases, J lost 0 bases, and 8 bases stayed unmatched. The germline CDR1 and CDR2 sequences are SGHDT and YYEEEE. The CDR3 spells CASSLVGGGPISYEQYF. CDR3 sequence (DNA): TGTGCCAGCAGCTTGGTGGGCGGGGGGCCAATCTCCTACGAGCAGTACTTC. The full variable domain, in which reference TRBV5-6 and TRBJ2-7 provide the parts outside the CDR3, is DAGVTQSPTHLIKTRGQQVTLRCSPKSGHDTVSWYQQALGQGPQFIFQYYEEEERQRGNFPDRFSGHQFPNYSSELNVNALLLGDSALYLCASSLVGGGPISYEQYFGPGTRLTVT.